This T cell receptor beta chain was retrieved from a study of memory CD8 T cells in hepatitis C reinfection. Overall study context: A couple of donors resolved primary infection, then developed chronic reinfection. Late or post reinfection samples were taken 12 to 24 weeks after detection. General study findings and limits: Only five donors prevented definitive conclusions about public clonotypes.

TCRdb's table, derived via immunoSEQ multiplex PCR, lists solely in-frame clones and lacks some. Of about 46,000 clones in the sample, about 91% were seen once. CDR1 SGHAT and CDR2 FQNNGV come from the germline V gene. This CDR3 is built from 13 residues. The V and J ends lost 2 bases and 3 bases respectively, with 6 bases between them. Details on this clone: What it recognizes is unknown.

Time point here: late/post reinfection, 12 to 24 weeks after detection. The sorted cells went straight to TCR sequencing with no prior in vitro expansion. At all three reinfection time points, viable CD3+ CD8+ CD45RO- cells from a couple of donors served as controls. The clonotype comes from a man aged 18 to 30 with hepatitis C virus infection. The sequencing input was naive CD8+ T cells sorted from blood. This chain uses TRBV11-2 with TRBJ2-3, with a possible D match to TRBD2 (5 bases). In DNA form, the CDR3 reads TGTGCCAGCAGCTTACCGGGAACAGATACGCAGTATTTT. It codes for CASSLPGTDTQYF.